The sequence of this T cell receptor (beta chain) was determined in a study of control samples from healthy donors and cancer patients. Data came from immunoSEQ multiplex PCR; TCRdb stores just in-frame clones and leaves some out. The profile shows about 130,000 clones, 75% to 95% of them singletons. The ends were cut back, 7 bases at V and 2 bases at J, with 13 bases in the middle. Germline CDR1 is SGHAT and CDR2 is FQNNGV. The CDR3 totals 14 residues. Sequenced sample: blood. The sequence came from a man between 40 and 49 years old in good health. The V and J genes are TRBV11-2 and TRBJ2-3; TRBD1 is a possible D gene (5 bases). The CDR3 DNA sequence: TGTGCCAGCACCCGGCAGACAGTCACAGATACGCAGTATTTT. This gives the protein CASTRQTVTDTQYF.